This entry is about one TCR beta chain. Its matching antigen is unknown. The CDR3 length is 15 residues. Trimming cost V 0 bases and J 7 bases, with 12 bases left between them. Germline CDR1 is MNHNY and CDR2 is SVGAGI (reference sequence). Donors likely had unrecorded immune exposures despite being nominally healthy when sampled. The record originates from a study of cytomegalovirus exposure and HLA in healthy donors. Overall study context: Of the donors genotyped, several hundred in all, about 76% fell in the Caucasian-associated ancestry cluster. Whole-study findings and limits: Presence/absence analyses assumed roughly uniform sequencing depth across donors.

A multiplex PCR was run with 60 Vbeta primers and 13 Jbeta primers. Generated by immunoSEQ multiplex PCR, the TCRdb table keeps only in-frame clones and is missing some. The sample includes roughly 220,000 clones, 75% seen only once; the top ten take 1.8%. The source material was PBMCs. The V gene is TRBV6-6, the J gene TRBJ1-4, with D unresolved. The sequence was obtained from a woman aged 30 to 39 in good health and CMV-seronegative. CDR3 residues: CASSYSFYEGEKLFF. DNA for the CDR3: TGTGCCAGCAGTTACTCGTTCTACGAGGGTGAAAAACTGTTTTTT.